The 9 T cell receptor beta chains reported below all come from one sample, sequenced in a study of cytomegalovirus exposure and HLA in healthy donors. Measured with immunoSEQ multiplex PCR; TCRdb has only the in-frame clones, and not every one. The table records roughly 130,000 clones, around nine tenths of them present only once. The sequencing sample was made of PBMCs. Source of these receptors: a man aged 25 to 45 in good health and CMV-seronegative.

CDR3 in DNA: TGTGCCAGCAGTGTCGACTACCCCGGGAACGAGCAGTACTTC. It translates to CASSVDYPGNEQYF. The V call is TRBV27, the J call TRBJ2-7; D possibly corresponds to TRBD2 (5 bases). CDR1 and CDR2 (germline): MNHEY, SMNVEV (reference sequence). The length of the CDR3 is 14 residues. V was clipped by 5 bases and J by 5 bases, with 16 bases between them.

V gene TRBV30 combines with J gene TRBJ1-1, with 8 bases identical to TRBD1. The CDR3 length is 15 residues. J gave up 0 bases and V 0 bases, and 3 bases lay outside the gene matches. CDR1 GTSNPN and CDR2 SVGIG come from the germline V gene (reference sequence). The CDR3 coding sequence is TGTGCCTGGAGTGTAGCAGGGGGCATGAACACTGAAGCTTTCTTT. This translates into CAWSVAGGMNTEAFF.

The chain links TRBV4-1 to TRBJ1-1; D is ambiguous. Germline V gene sequence: CDR1 MGHRA, CDR2 YSYEKL. V was cut by 1 base and J by 3 bases, with 9 bases left in between. This CDR3 has 14 amino acids. The CDR3, as DNA: TGCGCCAGCAGCCAAGTGCGAGGGTACACTGAAGCTTTCTTT. It translates to CASSQVRGYTEAFF.

The chain carries TRBV7-6 and TRBJ2-7, with TRBD1 identical over 8 bases. Germline CDR1 is SGHVS and CDR2 is FNYEAQ. The V segment lost 4 bases and the J segment 4 bases; nucleotides outside the gene matches: 12. This CDR3 spans 16 amino acids. CDR3 DNA sequence: TGTGCCAGCAGCTCGTTGACAGGGGAGTCTTATTACGAGCAGTACTTC. Translating gives CASSSLTGESYYEQYF.

This clone was counted a single time. The chain recombines TRBV11-2 with TRBJ2-5; D might be TRBD2 (6 bases). V shed 4 bases and J shed 2 bases, with 8 bases lying between them. Per germline, CDR1 SGHAT and CDR2 FQNNGV. The CDR3 totals 13 residues. The CDR3 sequence: CASSSRGQETQYF. The CDR3 DNA reads TGTGCCAGCAGCTCCCGGGGGCAAGAGACCCAGTACTTC.

V is TRBV4-1 and J is TRBJ2-7, with 11 bases lining up with TRBD2. The CDR3 sequence is 18 residues long. Germline loops: CDR1 MGHRA, CDR2 YSYEKL. The J segment lost 1 base and the V segment lost 3 bases, leaving 11 bases of the junction unmatched. The DNA of the CDR3 is TGCGCCAGCAGCCATTTCGGGCTAGCGGGAGGCCCATCCTACGAGCAGTACTTC. Residues: CASSHFGLAGGPSYEQYF.

The chain combines TRBV13 with TRBJ2-3, with TRBD2 matching 10 bases. The CDR3 contains 15 residues. Germline loops: CDR1 PRHDT, CDR2 FYEKMQ (reference sequence). The ends lost 3 bases at V and 7 bases at J; junction bases unmatched: 7. The CDR3 loop is CASSFSLAGENTQYF. The CDR3 bases are TGTGCCAGCAGCTTTTCCCTAGCGGGAGAAAATACGCAGTATTTT.

The genes are TRBV9 and TRBJ2-3, with 9 bases lining up with TRBD2. The trim removed 7 bases at V and 6 bases at J, leaving 15 bases unmatched. The CDR3 consists of 16 residues. Germline lookup yields CDR1 SGDLS and CDR2 YYNGEE. The CDR3 DNA sequence: TGTGCCAGCCAGGAACCAATCGCGGGAGGGCCGGATACGCAGTATTTT. This codes for CASQEPIAGGPDTQYF.

The rearrangement joins TRBV6-1 to TRBJ2-7, with TRBD2 identical over 8 bases. This CDR3 region has 14 residues. CDR1 is MNHNS and CDR2 is SASEGT in the germline V gene. V lost 6 bases, J lost 0 bases, and 4 bases stayed unmatched. CDR3 DNA: TGTGCCAGCAGATTAGCGGGGAGCTCCTACGAGCAGTACTTC. Its protein product is CASRLAGSSYEQYF.